These 22 T cell receptor beta chains were sequenced from one sample in a study of vaccination effects on CD4 cells after COVID-19. Under the ViraFEST assay, PBMC were stimulated with viral peptide pools so that antigen-specific CD4+ T cells expanded. Sequencing was performed afterwards. Cultured cells yielded isolated CD4+ T cells after approximately nine days. Their specific antigens are unknown. Using immunoSEQ multiplex PCR, the repertoire was profiled, and TCRdb retains in-frame clones only, with some absent. Of tens of thousands of clones detected, approximately 70% appear once; the ten largest clones hold about 15%. This material consisted of CD4+ T cells from PBMCs cultured with HCoV-229E spike peptides, taken before COVID-19 vaccination. These receptors were taken from a human donor who received a COVID-19 vaccine.

The CDR3 reads CASSWGDPYEQYF. CDR3 in DNA: TGTGCCAGCAGCTGGGGCGATCCCTACGAGCAGTACTTC. V and J are TRBV5-8 and TRBJ2-7, with D perhaps matching TRBD1 (5 bases). Germline CDR1 and CDR2: SGHTS and YDEGEE. The ends were cut back, 3 bases at V and 2 bases at J, with 9 bases in the middle. This CDR3 region has 13 residues.

The CDR3 region has the DNA TGCGCCAGCAGCCAAGGGGAAGACCGGGCGCTGTTTTTT. Translation: CASSQGEDRALFF. This chain connects TRBV4-1 to TRBJ1-4; D ambiguous. The length of the CDR3 is 13 residues. V was shortened by 1 base and J by 14 bases, with 14 bases between the two germline ends. CDR1 is MGHRA, CDR2 YSYEKL, per germline.

The chain recombines TRBV19 with TRBJ1-1; 9 nucleotides line up with TRBD1. The CDR3 covers 14 residues. V lost 6 bases to trimming and J lost 5 bases; unmatched junction nucleotides: 7. CDR1 is LNHDA, CDR2 SQIVND, per germline (reference sequence). This CDR3 is CASSLNRGLTEAFF. CDR3 DNA sequence: TGTGCCAGTAGCCTAAACAGGGGGCTGACTGAAGCTTTCTTT.

The chain couples TRBV4-1 to TRBJ2-1; a possible D gene is TRBD2 (6 bases). Germline CDR1 MGHRA, CDR2 YSYEKL. V gave up 0 bases and J gave up 0 bases, with 21 bases separating them. CDR3 size: 20 residues. The CDR3 loop reads CASSQDLGLIAASSYNEQFF. The DNA of the CDR3 is TGCGCCAGCAGCCAAGATCTTGGCCTAATAGCGGCTAGCTCCTACAATGAGCAGTTCTTC.

This clone showed up just once. The V call is TRBV27, the J call TRBJ2-4; D is undetermined. The CDR3 totals 16 residues. Trimming stripped 3 bases from V and 0 bases from J, with 12 bases between. Germline-derived CDR1 and CDR2 are MNHEY and SMNVEV (reference sequence). The CDR3 region is CASSFSRGVAKNIQYF. The CDR3 coding sequence is TGTGCCAGCAGTTTTTCTCGCGGTGTAGCCAAAAACATTCAGTACTTC.

The V call is TRBV5-1, the J call TRBJ2-1; 9 nucleotides agree with TRBD2. The CDR3 length is 15 residues. The junction had 9 bases not matched to a gene; V was cut back by 2 bases and J by 9 bases. CDR1 is SGHRS and CDR2 is YFSETQ in the germline V gene. CDR3 DNA sequence: TGCGCCAGCAGCTTTTCGTACTTGACTAGCGGTGAGCAGTTCTTC. As protein: CASSFSYLTSGEQFF. Full variable domain (missing parts from reference TRBV5-1 and TRBJ2-1): KAGVTQTPRYLIKTRGQQVTLSCSPISGHRSVSWYQQTPGQGLQFLFEYFSETQRNKGNFPGRFSGRQFSNSRSEMNVSTLELGDSALYLCASSFSYLTSGEQFFGPGTRLTVL.

The V call is TRBV29-1, the J call TRBJ1-1; perhaps TRBD1 as D (5 bases). Germline V lookup: CDR1 SQVTM, CDR2 ANQGSEA. The CDR3 sequence is 13 residues long. V was trimmed by 7 bases and J by 1 base, leaving 13 bases between them. The CDR3 region has the DNA TGCAGCGCCTGGGGGGGGGAGAACACTGAAGCTTTCTTT. Translated: CSAWGGENTEAFF.

This chain connects TRBV19 to TRBJ1-4; D is unclear. With 5 bases removed from V and 4 bases from J, the gap between germline ends came to 11 bases. The CDR3 loop spans 14 amino acids. Germline CDR1 is LNHDA and CDR2 is SQIVND (reference sequence). Here the CDR3 DNA reads TGTGCCAGTAGTCACCCCAGCCTTAATGAAAAACTGTTTTTT. It yields the protein CASSHPSLNEKLFF.

The table lists this clone with a few counts. The gene calls are TRBV2 and TRBJ2-2; 7 nucleotides match TRBD1. Germline CDR1 SNHLY, CDR2 FYNNEI. The V segment lost 5 bases and the J segment 1 base; nucleotides outside the gene matches: 7. The CDR3 contains 16 residues. CDR3 nucleotide sequence: TGTGCCAGCAGTTTCCTCGGGACAGTGAACACCGGGGAGCTGTTTTTT. This gives the protein CASSFLGTVNTGELFF.

The V and J genes are TRBV3-1 (or the pseudogene TRBV3-2) and TRBJ2-4; TRBD1 matches 8 bases. From germline, CDR1 is LGHDT and CDR2 YNNKEL (reference sequence). Losses at the gene ends were 4 bases for V and 0 bases for J; bases not matched to a gene: 14. This CDR3 is 19 amino acids long. In DNA, the CDR3 is TGTGCCAGCAGCCTCTACAGCCCCAGGGGGCGCTTAGCCAAAAACATTCAGTACTTC. Protein: CASSLYSPRGRLAKNIQYF.

This clone was seen once. The V call is TRBV5-4, the J call TRBJ2-6; 8 bases fit TRBD1. The CDR3 sequence is 17 residues long. Trimming at V came to 4 bases and at J to 4 bases, leaving 10 bases not matched to a gene. Germline V gene lookup returns CDR1 SGHNT and CDR2 YYREEE (reference sequence). The CDR3 protein is CASSHGQGALGANVLTF. The CDR3, as DNA: TGTGCCAGCAGCCATGGCCAGGGGGCGCTGGGGGCCAACGTCCTGACTTTC.

This clone was recorded only once. The chain joins TRBV3-1 (or the pseudogene TRBV3-2) to TRBJ1-1, with a possible D match to TRBD1 (6 bases). V was clipped by 2 bases and J by 1 base, with 8 bases between them. The CDR3 contains 14 residues. Germline V gene sequence: CDR1 LGHDT, CDR2 YNNKEL (reference sequence). CDR3 nucleotide sequence: TGTGCCAGCAGCCAACCAGGGGAGAACACTGAAGCTTTCTTT. Protein sequence: CASSQPGENTEAFF.

The chain uses TRBV4-1 and TRBJ2-1, with a weak D call TRBD2 (5 bases). V was trimmed by 1 base and J by 5 bases, leaving 18 bases between them. This CDR3 spans 17 amino acids. Germline assignment: CDR1 MGHRA and CDR2 YSYEKL. CDR3 nucleotide sequence: TGCGCCAGCAGCCAAGCTACTAGATTGACGTGGGACAATGAGCAGTTCTTC. It encodes CASSQATRLTWDNEQFF.

The chain employs TRBV19 and TRBJ2-7; D is uncertain. The CDR3 covers 16 residues. Trimming removed 5 bases at V and 0 bases at J, with 17 bases between. Germline lookup yields CDR1 LNHDA and CDR2 SQIVND (reference sequence). The CDR3 reads CASSALDGSYSYEQYF. The CDR3, as DNA: TGTGCCAGTAGTGCCTTAGACGGAAGCTACTCCTACGAGCAGTACTTC. Looking up the rest from reference TRBV19 and TRBJ2-7 gives the full variable domain: DGGITQSPKYLFRKEGQNVTLSCEQNLNHDAMYWYRQDPGQGLRLIYYSQIVNDFQKGDIAEGYSVSREKKESFPLTVTSAQKNPTAFYLCASSALDGSYSYEQYFGPGTRLTVT.

V usage is TRBV25-1 and J usage is TRBJ2-5, with D uncertain. Germline CDR1 and CDR2: MGHDK and SYGVNS. The CDR3 runs 13 residues. V lost 5 bases and J 4 bases, leaving 11 bases between the germline ends. The CDR3 here is CASSRRTGETQYF. The CDR3 coding sequence is TGTGCCAGCAGTAGGAGAACGGGAGAGACCCAGTACTTC.

The chain's CDR3 is CASRKGDLPEKLFF. CDR3 coding DNA: TGTGCCAGCAGGAAGGGAGACCTCCCCGAAAAACTGTTTTTT. J is TRBJ1-4 and V is TRBV27, with D unclear. Trimming shortened V by 6 bases and J by 8 bases, and 16 bases separated the two germline ends. This CDR3 comprises 14 residues. Germline V gene lookup returns CDR1 MNHEY and CDR2 SMNVEV (reference sequence). The entire variable domain, with the rest obtained from reference TRBV27 and TRBJ1-4, is as follows: EAQVTQNPRYLITVTGKKLTVTCSQNMNHEYMSWYRQDPGLGLRQIYYSMNVEVTDKGDVPEGYKVSRKEKRNFPLILESPSPNQTSLYFCASRKGDLPEKLFFGSGTQLSVL.

The rearrangement joins TRBV10-3 to TRBJ1-1, with D unresolved. V lost 11 bases and J lost 4, with 17 bases in between. Germline V gene lookup returns CDR1 ENHRY and CDR2 SYGVKD. The CDR3 extends over 13 amino acids. CDR3 coding DNA: TGTGCCTCAACCTCGGGAGGAGGCACTGAAGCTTTCTTT. Translation: CASTSGGGTEAFF.

The chain carries TRBV6-4 and TRBJ1-5; D is ambiguous. Germline V gene sequence: CDR1 MRHNA, CDR2 SNTAGT. The CDR3 is 11 amino acids. The V end was cut by 8 bases, the J end by 4 bases, with 6 bases between. The DNA for the CDR3 is TGTGCCAGCCCAGGTAATCAGCCCCAGCATTTT. Protein: CASPGNQPQHF.

V and J are TRBV6-5 and TRBJ2-7; D unresolved. Germline assignment: CDR1 MNHEY and CDR2 SVGAGI. Trimming left V 4 bases short and J 3 bases short, with 10 bases between. CDR3 length equals 13 residues. The CDR3 sequence is CASSFDGFYEQYF. The CDR3 nucleotides read TGTGCCAGCAGTTTCGACGGCTTCTACGAGCAGTACTTC.

The V and J genes are TRBV3-1 (or the pseudogene TRBV3-2) and TRBJ2-7; 11 nucleotides match TRBD2. J lost 4 bases, V lost 4 bases, and 3 bases had no gene match. The CDR3 is made up of 14 amino acids. Germline loops: CDR1 LGHDT, CDR2 YNNKEL (reference sequence). CDR3 protein: CASSRSGGAYEQYF. For the CDR3, the DNA is TGTGCCAGCAGCCGTAGCGGGGGGGCGTACGAGCAGTACTTC.

This chain uses TRBV19 with TRBJ2-3, with D unclear. The V and J ends lost 3 bases and 9 bases respectively, with 19 bases between them. CDR1 and CDR2 (germline): LNHDA, SQIVND (reference sequence). The CDR3 covers 15 residues. The CDR3 spells CASSIQEQAPHTQYF. The CDR3 region has the DNA TGTGCCAGTAGTATTCAGGAGCAGGCTCCGCACACGCAGTATTTT.

This chain joins TRBV18 and TRBJ2-1; a possible D gene is TRBD2 (7 bases). Germline CDR1 is KGHSH and CDR2 is LQKENI. The length of the CDR3 is 16 residues. With 6 bases removed from V and 6 bases from J, the gap between germline ends came to 21 bases. CDR3 residues: CASSQNGGGASNEQFF. The DNA of the CDR3 is TGTGCCAGCTCCCAGAATGGCGGGGGCGCATCCAATGAGCAGTTCTTC.